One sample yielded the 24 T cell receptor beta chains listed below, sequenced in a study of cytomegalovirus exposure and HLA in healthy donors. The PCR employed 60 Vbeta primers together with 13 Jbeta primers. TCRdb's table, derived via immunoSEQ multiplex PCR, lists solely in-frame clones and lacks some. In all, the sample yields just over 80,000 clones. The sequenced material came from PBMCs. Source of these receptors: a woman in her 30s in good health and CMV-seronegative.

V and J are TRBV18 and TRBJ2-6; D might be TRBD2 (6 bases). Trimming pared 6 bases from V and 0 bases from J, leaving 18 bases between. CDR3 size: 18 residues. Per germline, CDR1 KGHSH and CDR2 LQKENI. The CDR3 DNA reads TGTGCCAGCTCGCGTCAGACTAGTTCCTACTCTGGGGCCAACGTCCTGACTTTC. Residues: CASSRQTSSYSGANVLTF.

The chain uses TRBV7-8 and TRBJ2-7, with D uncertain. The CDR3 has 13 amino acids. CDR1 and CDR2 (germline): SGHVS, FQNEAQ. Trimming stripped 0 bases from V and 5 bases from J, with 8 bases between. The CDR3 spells CASSLAELHEQYF. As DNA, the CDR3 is TGTGCCAGCAGCTTAGCGGAACTACACGAGCAGTACTTC.

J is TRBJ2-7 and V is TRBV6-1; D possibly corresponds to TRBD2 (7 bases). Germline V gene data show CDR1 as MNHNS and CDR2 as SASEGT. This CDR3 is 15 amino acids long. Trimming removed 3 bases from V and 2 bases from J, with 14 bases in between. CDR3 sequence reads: CASSDKGGPAYEQYF. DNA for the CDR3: TGTGCCAGCAGTGACAAGGGGGGGCCGGCCTACGAGCAGTACTTC.

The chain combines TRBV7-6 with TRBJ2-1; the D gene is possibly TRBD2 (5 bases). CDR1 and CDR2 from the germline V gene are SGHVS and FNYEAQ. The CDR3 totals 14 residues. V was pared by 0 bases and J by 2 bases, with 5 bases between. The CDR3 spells CASSLAGAYNEQFF. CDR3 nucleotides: TGTGCCAGCAGCTTAGCGGGAGCCTACAATGAGCAGTTCTTC.

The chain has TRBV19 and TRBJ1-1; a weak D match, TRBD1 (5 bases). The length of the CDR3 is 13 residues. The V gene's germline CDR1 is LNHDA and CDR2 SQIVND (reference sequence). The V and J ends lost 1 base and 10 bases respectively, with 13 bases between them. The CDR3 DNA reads TGTGCCAGTAGTATAGGGTCAACGACAGCAGCTTTCTTT. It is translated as CASSIGSTTAAFF.

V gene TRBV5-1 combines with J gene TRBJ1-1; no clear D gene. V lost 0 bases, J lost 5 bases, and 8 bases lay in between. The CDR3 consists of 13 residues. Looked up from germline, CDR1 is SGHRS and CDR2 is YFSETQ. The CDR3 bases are TGCGCCAGCAGCTTGGTTCCCGGTACTGAAGCTTTCTTT. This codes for CASSLVPGTEAFF.

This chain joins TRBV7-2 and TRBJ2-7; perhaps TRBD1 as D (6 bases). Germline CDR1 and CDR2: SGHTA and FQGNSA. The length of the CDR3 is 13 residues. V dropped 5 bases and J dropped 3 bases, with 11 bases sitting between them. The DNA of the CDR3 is TGTGCCAGCAGCAACAGGGCTTACTACGAGCAGTACTTC. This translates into CASSNRAYYEQYF.

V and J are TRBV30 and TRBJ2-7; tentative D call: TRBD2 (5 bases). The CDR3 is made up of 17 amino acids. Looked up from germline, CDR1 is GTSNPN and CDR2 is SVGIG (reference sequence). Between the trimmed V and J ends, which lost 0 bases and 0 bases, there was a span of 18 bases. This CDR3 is CAWSVRRVTGSSYEQYF. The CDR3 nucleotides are TGTGCCTGGAGTGTACGAAGGGTTACGGGAAGCTCCTACGAGCAGTACTTC.

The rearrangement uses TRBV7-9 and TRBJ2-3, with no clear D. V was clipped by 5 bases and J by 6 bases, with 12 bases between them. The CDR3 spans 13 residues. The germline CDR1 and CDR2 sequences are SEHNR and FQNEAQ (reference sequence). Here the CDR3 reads CASSPSRRDTQYF. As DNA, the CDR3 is TGTGCCAGCAGCCCGTCCCGCAGGGATACGCAGTATTTT.

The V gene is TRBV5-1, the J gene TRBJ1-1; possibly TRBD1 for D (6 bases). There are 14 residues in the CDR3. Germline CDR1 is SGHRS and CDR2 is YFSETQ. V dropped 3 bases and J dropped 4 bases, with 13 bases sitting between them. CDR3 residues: CASSWGGPGTEAFF. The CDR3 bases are TGCGCCAGCAGCTGGGGGGGGCCAGGCACTGAAGCTTTCTTT.

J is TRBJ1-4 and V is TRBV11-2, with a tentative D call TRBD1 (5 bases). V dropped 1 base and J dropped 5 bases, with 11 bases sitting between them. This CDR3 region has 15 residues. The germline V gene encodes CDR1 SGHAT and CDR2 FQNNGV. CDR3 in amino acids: CASSLGAGSNEKLFF. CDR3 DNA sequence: TGTGCCAGCAGCTTAGGGGCAGGGTCAAATGAAAAACTGTTTTTT.

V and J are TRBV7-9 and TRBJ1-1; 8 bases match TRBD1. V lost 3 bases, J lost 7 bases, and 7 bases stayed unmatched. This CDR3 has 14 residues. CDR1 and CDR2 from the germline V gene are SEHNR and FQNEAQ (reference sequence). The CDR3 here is CASSFSGQGFEAFF. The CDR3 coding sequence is TGTGCCAGCAGCTTCTCTGGACAGGGATTTGAAGCTTTCTTT.

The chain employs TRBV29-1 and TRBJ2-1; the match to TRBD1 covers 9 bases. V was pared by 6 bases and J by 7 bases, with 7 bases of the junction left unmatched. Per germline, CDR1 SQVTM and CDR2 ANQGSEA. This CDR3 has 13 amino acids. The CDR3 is CSVPGQGRNEQFF. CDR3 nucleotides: TGCAGCGTGCCGGGACAGGGAAGGAATGAGCAGTTCTTC.

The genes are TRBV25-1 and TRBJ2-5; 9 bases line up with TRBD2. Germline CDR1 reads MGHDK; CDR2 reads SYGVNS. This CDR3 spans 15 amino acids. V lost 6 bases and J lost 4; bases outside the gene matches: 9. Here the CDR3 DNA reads TGTGCCAGCAGCGACAGCGGGAGGAAGGGAGAGACCCAGTACTTC. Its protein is CASSDSGRKGETQYF.

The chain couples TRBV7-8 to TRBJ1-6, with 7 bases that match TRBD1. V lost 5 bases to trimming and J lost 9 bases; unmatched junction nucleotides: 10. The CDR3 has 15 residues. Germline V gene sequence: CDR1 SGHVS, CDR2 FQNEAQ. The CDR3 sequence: CASSPKGAPGSPLHF. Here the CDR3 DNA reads TGTGCCAGCAGCCCGAAGGGGGCCCCGGGTTCACCCCTCCACTTT.

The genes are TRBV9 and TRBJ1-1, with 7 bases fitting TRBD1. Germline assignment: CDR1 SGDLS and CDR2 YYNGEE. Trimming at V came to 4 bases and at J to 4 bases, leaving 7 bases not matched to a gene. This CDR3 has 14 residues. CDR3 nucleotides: TGTGCCAGCAGCCCGACAGGGTTAGGCACTGAAGCTTTCTTT. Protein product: CASSPTGLGTEAFF.

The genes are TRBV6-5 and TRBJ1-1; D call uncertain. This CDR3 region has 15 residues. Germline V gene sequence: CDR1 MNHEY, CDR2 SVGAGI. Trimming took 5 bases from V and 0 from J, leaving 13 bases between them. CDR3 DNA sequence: TGTGCCAGCAGTCCGGGGTGGGTGATGAACACTGAAGCTTTCTTT. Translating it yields CASSPGWVMNTEAFF.

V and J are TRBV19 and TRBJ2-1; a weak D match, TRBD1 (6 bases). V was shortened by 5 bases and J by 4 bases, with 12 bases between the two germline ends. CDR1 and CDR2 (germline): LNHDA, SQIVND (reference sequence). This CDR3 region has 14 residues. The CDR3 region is CASSGSGQYNEQFF. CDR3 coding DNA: TGTGCCAGTAGTGGGAGTGGACAGTACAATGAGCAGTTCTTC.

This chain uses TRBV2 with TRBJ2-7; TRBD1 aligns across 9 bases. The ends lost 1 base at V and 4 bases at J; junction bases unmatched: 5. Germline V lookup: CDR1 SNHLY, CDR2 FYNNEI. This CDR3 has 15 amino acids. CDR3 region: CASSEGGTGRYEQYF. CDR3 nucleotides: TGTGCCAGCAGTGAAGGAGGGACAGGGAGATACGAGCAGTACTTC.

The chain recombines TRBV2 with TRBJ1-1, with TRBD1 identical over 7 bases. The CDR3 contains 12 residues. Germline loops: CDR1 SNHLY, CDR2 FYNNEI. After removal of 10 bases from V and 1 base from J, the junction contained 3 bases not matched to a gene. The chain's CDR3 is CAKQGKNTEAFF. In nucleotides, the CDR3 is TGTGCCAAACAGGGGAAGAACACTGAAGCTTTCTTT.

This chain's CDR3 is CASSLRIGTGHTGELFF. The CDR3 DNA sequence: TGTGCCAGCAGCTTAAGGATTGGGACAGGGCACACCGGGGAGCTGTTTTTT. The rearrangement uses TRBV7-2 and TRBJ2-2; TRBD1 matches at 9 bases. J was trimmed by 3 bases and V by 2 bases; bases with no gene match: 7. This CDR3 has 17 amino acids. Germline CDR1 and CDR2: SGHTA and FQGNSA.

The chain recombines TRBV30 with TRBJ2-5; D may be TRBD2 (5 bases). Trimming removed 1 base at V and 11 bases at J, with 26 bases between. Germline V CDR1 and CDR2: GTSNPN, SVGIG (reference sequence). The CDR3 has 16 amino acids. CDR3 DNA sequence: TGTGCCTGGAGTGCTCTAGCTCGCCGGCCAAGTCACGGGCAGTACTTC. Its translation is CAWSALARRPSHGQYF.

In nucleotides, the CDR3 is TGTGCCAGCAGTGAAGAGTGGGGGGAGAGCACTGAAGCTTTCTTT. Translation: CASSEEWGESTEAFF. The chain combines TRBV6-1 with TRBJ1-1; possibly TRBD1 for D (5 bases). The CDR3 is 15 amino acids. Germline CDR1 is MNHNS and CDR2 is SASEGT. The ends were cut back, 1 base at V and 4 bases at J, with 13 bases in the middle.

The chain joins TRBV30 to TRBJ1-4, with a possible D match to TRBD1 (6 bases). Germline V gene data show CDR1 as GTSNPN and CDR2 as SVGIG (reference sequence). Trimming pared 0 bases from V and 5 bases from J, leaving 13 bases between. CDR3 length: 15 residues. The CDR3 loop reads CAWSVRGGLNEKLFF. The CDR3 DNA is TGTGCCTGGAGTGTACGAGGGGGTTTAAATGAAAAACTGTTTTTT.